Below are 12 T cell receptor beta chains sequenced from a single sample in a study of blood T cell repertoires in COVID-19 (dated by TCRdb to the early 2020s). Libraries were constructed by the immunoSEQ multiplex PCR assay. TCRdb took over this immuneACCESS table, retaining in-frame rearrangements with V and J assigned. Such tables are incomplete; in checked studies, under half of the missing clones stem from an unresolved V gene, and the remainder is unexplained. Recorded for this sample are around 97,000 clones; 89% of them occurred a single time. 3.5% of the sample is taken by the ten largest. The specimen sequenced was peripheral blood. The receptor set was obtained from a woman aged 55-70 years with acute or convalescent COVID-19.

The V and J genes are TRBV2 and TRBJ1-5, with D maybe TRBD1 (6 bases). Germline-derived CDR1 and CDR2 are SNHLY and FYNNEI. Trimming took 4 bases from V and 3 from J, leaving 13 bases between them. This CDR3 comprises 15 residues. The CDR3, as DNA: TGTGCCAGCAGTGTGGTAGGGACAATCAATCAGCCCCAGCATTTT. It is translated as CASSVVGTINQPQHF. Full variable domain (outside the CDR3, taken from reference TRBV2 and TRBJ1-5): EPEVTQTPSHQVTQMGQEVILRCVPISNHLYFYWYRQILGQKVEFLVSFYNNEISEKSEIFDDQFSVERPDGSNFTLKIRSTKLEDSAMYFCASSVVGTINQPQHFGDGTRLSIL.

The chain has TRBV28 and TRBJ2-7; weak D call: TRBD1 (6 bases). Deletions cut 8 bases from V and 0 bases from J, with 8 bases between. Germline lookup yields CDR1 MDHEN and CDR2 SYDVKM. The CDR3 length is 12 residues. CDR3 nucleotides: TGTGCCAGCCGACAGGCCTCCTACGAGCAGTACTTC. Its translation is CASRQASYEQYF. Complete variable domain (other parts from reference TRBV28 and TRBJ2-7): DVKVTQSSRYLVKRTGEKVFLECVQDMDHENMFWYRQDPGLGLRLIYFSYDVKMKEKGDIPEGYSVSREKKERFSLILESASTNQTSMYLCASRQASYEQYFGPGTRLTVT.

CDR3 DNA sequence: TGCAGTGCTAGTATTAGCGGGACCTACAATGAGCAGTTCTTC. Translating gives CSASISGTYNEQFF. This rearrangement joins TRBV20-1 to TRBJ2-1; 8 bases are shared with TRBD2. Germline V gene lookup returns CDR1 DFQATT and CDR2 SNEGSKA (reference sequence). With 3 bases clipped from V and 2 bases from J, the junction kept 3 bases outside the gene matches. The CDR3 is 14 residues long.

V gene TRBV6-6 combines with J gene TRBJ2-3; 10 bases line up with TRBD2. Germline-derived CDR1 and CDR2 are MNHNY and SVGAGI (reference sequence). With 6 bases clipped from V and 5 bases from J, the junction kept 8 bases outside the gene matches. The CDR3 length is 15 residues. CDR3 sequence: CASRRLAGAGDTQYF. CDR3 in DNA: TGTGCCAGCAGGCGTCTAGCGGGAGCAGGAGATACGCAGTATTTT.

The chain employs TRBV16 and TRBJ1-5; D ambiguous. Germline V gives CDR1 KGHSY, CDR2 FQNENV. With 0 bases removed from V and 2 bases from J, the gap between germline ends came to 11 bases. The CDR3 extends over 16 amino acids. The CDR3 reads CASSQSANTRNQPQHF. The CDR3 DNA follows: TGTGCCAGCAGCCAATCTGCCAACACACGCAATCAGCCCCAGCATTTT.

This sequence joins TRBV19 and TRBJ1-5; 7 positions agree with TRBD1. Germline loops: CDR1 LNHDA, CDR2 SQIVND (reference sequence). Trimming cost V 6 bases and J 4 bases; bases outside gene matches: 9. The CDR3 runs 15 residues. CDR3 DNA sequence: TGTGCCAGTAGCGGACAGGCCCTTGGAAATCAGCCCCAGCATTTT. Protein: CASSGQALGNQPQHF.

This sequence joins TRBV7-9 and TRBJ1-2; possibly TRBD1 for D (5 bases). Trimming pared 5 bases from V and 4 bases from J, leaving 23 bases between. This CDR3 has 17 residues. Germline V gene lookup returns CDR1 SEHNR and CDR2 FQNEAQ (reference sequence). The CDR3 here is CASSPSSGTLSTYGYTF. The CDR3, as DNA: TGTGCCAGCAGCCCATCTTCCGGGACTCTTTCCACCTATGGCTACACCTTC.

The chain uses TRBV27 and TRBJ2-1, with 7 positions matching TRBD1. From germline, CDR1 is MNHEY and CDR2 SMNVEV (reference sequence). This CDR3 is built from 16 residues. Germline trimming cut 7 bases from V and 5 bases from J; bases unmatched to any gene: 14. CDR3 coding DNA: TGTGCCAGCACTATCCACCACAGGGGTGAGGACAATGAGCAGTTCTTC. It yields the protein CASTIHHRGEDNEQFF.

This sequence joins TRBV5-1 and TRBJ1-2; D unresolved. Looked up from germline, CDR1 is SGHRS and CDR2 is YFSETQ. Trimming removed 0 bases from V and 3 bases from J, with 3 bases in between. The CDR3 is made up of 12 amino acids. CDR3 nucleotides: TGCGCCAGCAGCTTGGCGGACTATGGCTACACCTTC. It yields the protein CASSLADYGYTF.

This rearrangement joins TRBV9 to TRBJ2-7; D might be TRBD2 (5 bases). The CDR3 length is 13 residues. CDR1 and CDR2 from the germline V gene are SGDLS and YYNGEE. V dropped 4 bases and J dropped 6 bases, with 14 bases sitting between them. The CDR3: CASSSGGSSEQYF. In DNA, the CDR3 is TGTGCCAGCAGCTCAGGTGGGAGTTCCGAGCAGTACTTC.

The chain is built from TRBV6-5 and TRBJ2-1; unclear D gene. CDR1 is MNHEY, CDR2 SVGAGI, per germline. The CDR3 length is 15 residues. Trimming shortened V by 2 bases and J by 6 bases, and 14 bases separated the two germline ends. The CDR3 bases are TGTGCCAGCAGTTACCTCCCTACCTTTGGCAATGAGCAGTTCTTC. It translates to CASSYLPTFGNEQFF.

This chain links TRBV7-9 with TRBJ1-1; D is possibly TRBD1 (5 bases). Deletions cut 7 bases from V and 0 bases from J, with 15 bases between. The CDR3 is 15 amino acids. CDR1 SEHNR and CDR2 FQNEAQ come from the germline V gene (reference sequence). The CDR3 DNA reads as TGTGCCAGCACAAAAGACAGCCTCATGAACACTGAAGCTTTCTTT. Translated: CASTKDSLMNTEAFF.